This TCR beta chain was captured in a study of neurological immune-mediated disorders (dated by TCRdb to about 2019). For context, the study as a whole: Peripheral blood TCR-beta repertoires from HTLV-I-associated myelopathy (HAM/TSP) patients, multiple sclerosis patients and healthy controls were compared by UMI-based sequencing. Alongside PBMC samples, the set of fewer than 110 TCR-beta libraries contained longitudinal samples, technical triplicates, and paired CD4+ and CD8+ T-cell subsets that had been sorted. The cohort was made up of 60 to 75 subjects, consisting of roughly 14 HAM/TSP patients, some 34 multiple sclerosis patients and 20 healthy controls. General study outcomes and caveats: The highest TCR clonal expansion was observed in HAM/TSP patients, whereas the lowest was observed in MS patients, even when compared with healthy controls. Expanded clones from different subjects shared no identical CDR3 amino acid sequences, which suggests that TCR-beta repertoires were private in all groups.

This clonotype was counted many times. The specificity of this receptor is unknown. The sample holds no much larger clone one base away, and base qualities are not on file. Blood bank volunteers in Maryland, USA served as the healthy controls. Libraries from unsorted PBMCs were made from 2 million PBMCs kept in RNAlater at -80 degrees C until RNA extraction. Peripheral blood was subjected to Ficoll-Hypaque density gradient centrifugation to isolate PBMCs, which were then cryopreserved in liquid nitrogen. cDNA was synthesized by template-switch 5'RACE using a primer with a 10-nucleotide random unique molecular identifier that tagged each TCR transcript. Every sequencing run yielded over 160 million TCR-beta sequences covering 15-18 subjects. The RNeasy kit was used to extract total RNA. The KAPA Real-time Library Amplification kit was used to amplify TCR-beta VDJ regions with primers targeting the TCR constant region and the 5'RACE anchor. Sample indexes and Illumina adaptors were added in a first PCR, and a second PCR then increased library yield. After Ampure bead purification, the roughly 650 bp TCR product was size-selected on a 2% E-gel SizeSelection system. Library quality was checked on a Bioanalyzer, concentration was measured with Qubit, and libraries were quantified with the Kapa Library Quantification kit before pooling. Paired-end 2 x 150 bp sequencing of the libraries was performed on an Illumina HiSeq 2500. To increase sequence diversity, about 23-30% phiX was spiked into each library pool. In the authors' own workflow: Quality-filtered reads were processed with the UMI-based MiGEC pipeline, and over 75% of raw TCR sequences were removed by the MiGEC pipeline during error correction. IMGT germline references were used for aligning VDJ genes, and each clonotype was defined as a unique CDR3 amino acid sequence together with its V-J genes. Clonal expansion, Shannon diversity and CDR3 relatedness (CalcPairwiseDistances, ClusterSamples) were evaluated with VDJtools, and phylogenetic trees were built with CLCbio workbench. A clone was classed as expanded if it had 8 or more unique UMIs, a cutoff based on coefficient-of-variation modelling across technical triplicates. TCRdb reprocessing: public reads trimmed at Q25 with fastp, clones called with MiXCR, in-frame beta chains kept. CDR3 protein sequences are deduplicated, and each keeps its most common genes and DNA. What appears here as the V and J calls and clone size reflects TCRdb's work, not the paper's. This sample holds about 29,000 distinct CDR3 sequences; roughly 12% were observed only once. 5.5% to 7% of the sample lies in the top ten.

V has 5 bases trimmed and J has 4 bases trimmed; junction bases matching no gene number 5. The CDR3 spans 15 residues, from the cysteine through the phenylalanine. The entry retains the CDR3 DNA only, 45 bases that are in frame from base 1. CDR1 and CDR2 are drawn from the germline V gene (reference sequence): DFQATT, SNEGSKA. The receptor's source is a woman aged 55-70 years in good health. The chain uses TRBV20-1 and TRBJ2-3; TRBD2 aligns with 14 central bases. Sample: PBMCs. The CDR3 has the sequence CSAWTSGGRSDTQYF. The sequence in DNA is TGCAGTGCTTGGACTAGCGGGGGGCGGTCAGATACGCAGTATTTT.